The 3 T cell receptor beta chains below were found in one sample sequenced in a study of tumor-infiltrating lymphocytes in primary liver carcinoma (dated by TCRdb to about 2017). TRIzol reagent was used to extract blood RNA from unsorted whole blood, while the DNeasy Blood & Tissue kit provided the germline DNA. The sequencer was an Illumina HiSeq 2500. A constant-region primer and ProtoScript II reverse transcriptase were used to reverse-transcribe TCRbeta-specific cDNA from about 0.55 ug total RNA. The TCRbeta libraries were prepared through three rounds of nested multiplex PCR following a slightly modified ARM-PCR procedure. Multiplex TRBV1-TRBV30 forward primers and a Cbeta reverse primer were used in the first two PCR rounds, each of which was run for around 10 cycles. The public reads were quality trimmed at Q25 with fastp and then assembled into clones with MiXCR by TCRdb, keeping productive beta chains. Each entry merges the rows of one CDR3 protein and shows their most common DNA and genes. The sample yields 300,000 to 400,000 distinct CDR3 sequences; 65% were counted once. The biggest ten clones account for approximately 5.9% of the sample.

Sequenced sample: peripheral blood. The receptor source for this set is a man aged 35 to 55 with primary liver carcinoma and hepatitis B virus infection.

Notes on this clonotype: A much larger clone differs from this one at a single base, so this may be a read error. The chain couples TRBV12-3 or TRBV12-4 to TRBJ2-1, with no clear D. The CDR3 consists of 14 residues. Trimming took off 5 bases at V and 9 bases at J, with 17 bases between the two ends. In nucleotides, the CDR3 is TGTGCCAGCAGTCCCACCCTGTCATGGATTGAGCAGTTCTTC. As protein: CASSPTLSWIEQFF.

The chain has TRBV11-2 and TRBJ2-7; the D is unclear. Trimming took 5 bases from V and 12 from J, leaving 23 bases between them. The CDR3 totals 14 residues. Per the germline V gene, CDR1 is SGHAT and CDR2 is FQNNGV. The CDR3 DNA reads TGTGCCAGCAGCCCCCAGTATTCGGTCTACGAACTGTACTTC. This encodes CASSPQYSVYELYF.

In the case of this clonotype: A much larger clone lies a single base off, so this may be a read error. The chain uses TRBV4-2 and TRBJ1-1; D unclear. Trimming removed 7 bases from V and 8 bases from J, with 11 bases in between. CDR3 length: 11 residues. CDR1 and CDR2 (germline): LGHNA, YNFKEQ. CDR3 residues: CASTNTEEAFF. The CDR3 coding sequence is TGTGCCAGCACCAACACAGAAGAAGCTTTCTTT.